This T cell receptor beta chain originates from a study of technical replicates of blood from a few donors. Trimming stripped 2 bases from V and 5 bases from J, with 9 bases between. The germline CDR1 and CDR2 sequences are MNHEY and SMNVEV (reference sequence). This CDR3 comprises 14 residues. Only in-frame clones appear in the TCRdb table, and some are missing; sequencing was by immunoSEQ multiplex PCR. The table lists 74,000 or so clones, roughly 96% of them singletons. The rearrangement uses TRBV27 and TRBJ1-4; a possible D gene is TRBD1 (6 bases). Material: T cells isolated from PBMCs. The TCR sequence derives from a human donor in good health. In DNA form, the CDR3 reads TGTGCCAGCAGTTTACTGGGGGCAAATGAAAAACTGTTTTTT. Its translation: CASSLLGANEKLFF. Full variable domain (outside the CDR3, taken from reference TRBV27 and TRBJ1-4): EAQVTQNPRYLITVTGKKLTVTCSQNMNHEYMSWYRQDPGLGLRQIYYSMNVEVTDKGDVPEGYKVSRKEKRNFPLILESPSPNQTSLYFCASSLLGANEKLFFGSGTQLSVL.